These 11 T cell receptor beta chains originate from one sample sequenced in a study. Cells sorted as Tregs were CD4+, CD25+ and CD127-/low. TCRdb re-analysed the 5' RACE reads in MiXCR, keeping a single row per CDR3 protein. Of 7,000 to 9,500 distinct CDR3 sequences in the sample, about 45% are singletons; the top ten hold around 3%. The source material was Tregs sorted from a lymph node. These receptors were taken from a female donor with breast cancer.

The chain joins TRBV6-5 to TRBJ1-4; D not resolved. Trimming removed 5 bases from V and 3 bases from J, with 13 bases in between. Per the germline V gene, CDR1 is MNHEY and CDR2 is SVGAGI. There are 15 residues in the CDR3. This CDR3 reads CASSNFRGANEKLFF. CDR3 in DNA: TGTGCCAGCAGTAATTTTCGTGGGGCTAATGAAAAACTGTTTTTT.

This chain links TRBV12-3 or TRBV12-4 with TRBJ1-1; 7 positions agree with TRBD1. The V segment lost 5 bases and the J segment 0 bases; nucleotides outside the gene matches: 6. The CDR3 runs to 15 residues. CDR3 residues: CASSPPGGVNTEAFF. In DNA form, the CDR3 reads TGTGCCAGCAGTCCCCCAGGGGGGGTGAACACTGAAGCTTTCTTT.

This clonotype was observed a handful of times. The CDR3 sequence is CASSPAGYNEQFF. The DNA of the CDR3 is TGTGCCAGCAGTCCCGCAGGGTACAATGAGCAGTTCTTC. The chain has TRBV6-5 and TRBJ2-1; TRBD1 might be the D (5 bases). This CDR3 is built from 13 residues. CDR1 and CDR2 from the germline V gene are MNHEY and SVGAGI. Trimming removed 5 bases from V and 4 bases from J, with 9 bases in between.

This clonotype showed up just a few times. V is TRBV12-3 or TRBV12-4 and J is TRBJ2-1, with 8 positions matching TRBD2. This CDR3 has 11 amino acids. Trimming removed 5 bases from V and 15 bases from J; junction bases left unmatched: 6. The CDR3 nucleotides are TGTGCCAGCAGTCCGGGGGGGCCTCGGTTCTTC. This encodes CASSPGGPRFF.

This clonotype was counted a few times. This chain's CDR3 is CSVEGLSSTDTQYF. CDR3 sequence (DNA): TGCAGCGTTGAAGGGCTATCTAGCACAGATACGCAGTATTTT. The gene calls are TRBV29-1 and TRBJ2-3, with no clear D. Between the trimmed V and J ends, which lost 1 base and 0 bases, there was a span of 8 bases. CDR3 length equals 14 residues. CDR1 SQVTM and CDR2 ANQGSEA come from the germline V gene.

In DNA, the CDR3 is TGTGCCAGCAGCGTAGCCGGGGCCAATTCACCCCTCCACTTT. Translation: CASSVAGANSPLHF. The V and J genes are TRBV9 and TRBJ1-6; D may be TRBD1 (5 bases). V was clipped by 0 bases and J by 7 bases, with 8 bases between them. The CDR3 consists of 14 residues. CDR1 is SGDLS and CDR2 is YYNGEE in the germline V gene. Combining the CDR3 with reference TRBV9 and TRBJ1-6 gives the whole variable domain DSGVTQTPKHLITATGQRVTLRCSPRSGDLSVYWYQQSLDQGLQFLIQYYNGEERAKGNILERFSAQQFPDLHSELNLSSLELGDSALYFCASSVAGANSPLHFGNGTRLTVT.

The rearrangement uses TRBV7-9 and TRBJ2-7; D is ambiguous. The V end was cut by 5 bases, the J end by 4 bases, with 9 bases between. Germline assignment: CDR1 SEHNR and CDR2 FQNEAQ (reference sequence). The CDR3 covers 12 residues. For the CDR3, the DNA is TGTGCCAGCAGCGCAACAGCGTACGAGCAGTACTTC. Protein sequence: CASSATAYEQYF.

V is TRBV20-1 and J is TRBJ2-7; 11 positions agree with TRBD2. The CDR3 totals 12 residues. V was pared by 4 bases and J by 4 bases, with 0 bases of the junction left unmatched. The V gene's germline CDR1 is DFQATT and CDR2 SNEGSKA (reference sequence). DNA of the CDR3: TGCAGTGCTACTAGCGGGGGGTACGAGCAGTACTTC. It codes for CSATSGGYEQYF.

This clonotype was seen more than once but under ten times. The chain combines TRBV28 with TRBJ2-1; 7 bases are a match to TRBD2. The length of the CDR3 is 16 residues. Germline assignment: CDR1 MDHEN and CDR2 SYDVKM. Trimming took 1 base from V and 4 from J; bases not matched to a gene: 7. CDR3 sequence (DNA): TGTGCCAGCAGTTTATATGTGGGAGGGATATACAATGAGCAGTTCTTC. Its translation: CASSLYVGGIYNEQFF.

The chain combines TRBV20-1 with TRBJ2-7, with 7 bases identical to TRBD1. Germline CDR1 is DFQATT and CDR2 is SNEGSKA (reference sequence). This CDR3 is built from 16 residues. The ends lost 3 bases at V and 2 bases at J; junction bases unmatched: 13. CDR3 sequence (DNA): TGCAGTGCTAGGGGGGCCCCCGGGACAGCGACCTACGAGCAGTACTTC. This gives the protein CSARGAPGTATYEQYF.

The chain combines TRBV9 with TRBJ2-1; the match to TRBD2 covers 7 bases. V was clipped by 4 bases and J by 6 bases; unmatched bases: 7. CDR1 is SGDLS, CDR2 YYNGEE, per germline. The CDR3 runs 14 residues. The CDR3 region is CASSPWGGRNEQFF. The DNA for the CDR3 is TGTGCCAGCAGCCCTTGGGGGGGTCGCAATGAGCAGTTCTTC.